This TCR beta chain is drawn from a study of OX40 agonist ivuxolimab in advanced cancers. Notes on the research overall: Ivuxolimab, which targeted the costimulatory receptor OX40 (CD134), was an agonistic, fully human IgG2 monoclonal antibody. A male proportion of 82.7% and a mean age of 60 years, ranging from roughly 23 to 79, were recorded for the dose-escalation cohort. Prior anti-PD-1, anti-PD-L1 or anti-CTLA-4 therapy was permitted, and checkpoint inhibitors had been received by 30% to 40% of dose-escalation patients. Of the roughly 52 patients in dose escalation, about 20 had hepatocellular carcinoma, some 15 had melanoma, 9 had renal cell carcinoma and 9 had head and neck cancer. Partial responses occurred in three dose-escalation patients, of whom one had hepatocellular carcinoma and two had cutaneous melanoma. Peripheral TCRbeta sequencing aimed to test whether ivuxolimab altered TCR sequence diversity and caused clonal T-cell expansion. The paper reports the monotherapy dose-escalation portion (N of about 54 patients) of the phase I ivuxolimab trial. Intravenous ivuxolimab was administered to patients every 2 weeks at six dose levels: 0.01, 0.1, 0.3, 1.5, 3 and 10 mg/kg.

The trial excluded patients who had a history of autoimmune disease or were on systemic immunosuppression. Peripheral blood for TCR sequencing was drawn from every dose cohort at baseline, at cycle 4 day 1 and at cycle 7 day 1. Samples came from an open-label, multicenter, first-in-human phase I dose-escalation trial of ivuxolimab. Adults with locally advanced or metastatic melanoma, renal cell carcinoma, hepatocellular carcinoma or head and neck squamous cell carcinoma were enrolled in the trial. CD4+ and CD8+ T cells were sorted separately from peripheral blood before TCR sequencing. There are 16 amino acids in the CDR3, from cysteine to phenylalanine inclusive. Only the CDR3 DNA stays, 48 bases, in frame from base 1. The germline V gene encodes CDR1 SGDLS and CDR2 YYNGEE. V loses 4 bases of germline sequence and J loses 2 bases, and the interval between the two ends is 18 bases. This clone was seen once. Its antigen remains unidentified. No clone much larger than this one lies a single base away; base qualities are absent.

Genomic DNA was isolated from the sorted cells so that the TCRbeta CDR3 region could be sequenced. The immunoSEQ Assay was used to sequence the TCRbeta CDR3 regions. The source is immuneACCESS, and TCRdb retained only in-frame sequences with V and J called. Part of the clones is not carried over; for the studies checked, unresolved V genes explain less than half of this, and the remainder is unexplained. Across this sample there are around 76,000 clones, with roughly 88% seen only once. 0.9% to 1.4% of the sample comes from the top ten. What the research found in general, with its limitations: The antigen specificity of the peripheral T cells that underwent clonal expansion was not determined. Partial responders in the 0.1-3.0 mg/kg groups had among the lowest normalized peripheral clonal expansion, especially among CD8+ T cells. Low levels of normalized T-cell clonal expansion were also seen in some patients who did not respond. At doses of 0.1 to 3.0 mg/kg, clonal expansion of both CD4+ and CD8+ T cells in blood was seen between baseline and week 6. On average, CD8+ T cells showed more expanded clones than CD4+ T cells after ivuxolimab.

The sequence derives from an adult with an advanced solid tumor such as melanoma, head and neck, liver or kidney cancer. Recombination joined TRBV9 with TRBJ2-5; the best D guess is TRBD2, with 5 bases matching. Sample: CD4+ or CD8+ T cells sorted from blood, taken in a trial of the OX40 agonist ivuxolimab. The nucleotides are TGTGCCAGCAGCCCACAACGGGATCCATCGCAAGAGACCCAGTACTTC. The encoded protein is CASSPQRDPSQETQYF.